This TCR beta chain was observed in a study of early T cells in non-severe SARS-CoV-2 infection. Whole-study results and caveats: There was a bias toward anti-spike CD8 responses in VDJdb matching, which missed private and CD4 specificities.

Unique molecular identifiers were affixed to single, distinct cDNA molecules. From the 5' RACE reads, TCRdb called clonotypes with MiXCR, one entry per CDR3 protein. There are more than 65,000 distinct CDR3 sequences in the sample; under 15% occur only once, and around 1.3% lies in the top ten. This clonotype has a count of ten or more. Antigen unknown. After removal of 5 bases from V and 4 bases from J, the junction contained 0 bases not matched to a gene. The CDR3 is made up of 13 amino acids. CDR1 is MNHNS and CDR2 is SASEGT in the germline V gene. The chain uses TRBV6-1 and TRBJ2-5; 11 bases are a match to TRBD2. Material: whole blood. The clonotype originates from an adult who was a healthcare worker with PCR-confirmed SARS-CoV-2 infection or an uninfected control (not recorded which). The CDR3 DNA follows: TGTGCCAGCAGTACTAGCGGGAGAGAGACCCAGTACTTC. Its translation: CASSTSGRETQYF.